This TCR beta chain stems from a study of T cell changes during pregnancy in multiple sclerosis. The CDR3 spans 14 amino acids, including both terminal residues. From germline, CDR1 is MDHEN and CDR2 SYDVKM. Profiled with immunoSEQ multiplex PCR; TCRdb holds only in-frame clones, not every one. The table lists some 23,000 clones, around 88% of them singletons. Remarks on this clone: This CDR3 is missing its conserved last phenylalanine or tryptophan, likely due to a read error. The DNA is left out, because the CDR3 cannot be placed on it with certainty; the CDR3 is given as TCRdb lists it.

The starting material was CD4+ T cells from peripheral blood mononuclear cells, obtained in the first trimester of pregnancy. The J gene is TRBJ2-7, the V gene TRBV28; the listed D gene, TRBD2, was not tested against the DNA. The clonotype originates from a female donor in good health, enrolled as a control in a pregnancy study. This chain's CDR3 is CASKGGGIEPSSGL.